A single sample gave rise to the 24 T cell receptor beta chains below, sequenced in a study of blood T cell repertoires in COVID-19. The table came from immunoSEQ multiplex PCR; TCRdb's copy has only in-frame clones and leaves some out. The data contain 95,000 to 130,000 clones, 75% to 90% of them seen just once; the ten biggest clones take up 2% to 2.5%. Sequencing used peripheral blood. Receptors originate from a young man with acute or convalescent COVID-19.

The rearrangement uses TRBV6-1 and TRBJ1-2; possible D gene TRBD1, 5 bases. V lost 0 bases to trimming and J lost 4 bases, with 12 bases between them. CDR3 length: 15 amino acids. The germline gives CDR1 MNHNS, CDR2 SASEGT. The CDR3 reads CASSEALGGTYGYTF. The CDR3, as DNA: TGTGCCAGCAGTGAAGCGCTGGGCGGGACCTATGGCTACACCTTC.

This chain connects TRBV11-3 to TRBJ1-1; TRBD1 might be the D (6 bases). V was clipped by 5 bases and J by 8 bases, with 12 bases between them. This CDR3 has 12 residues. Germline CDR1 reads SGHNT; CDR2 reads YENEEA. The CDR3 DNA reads TGTGCCAGCAGCGGTGGGGGCATGGAAGCTTTCTTT. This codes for CASSGGGMEAFF.

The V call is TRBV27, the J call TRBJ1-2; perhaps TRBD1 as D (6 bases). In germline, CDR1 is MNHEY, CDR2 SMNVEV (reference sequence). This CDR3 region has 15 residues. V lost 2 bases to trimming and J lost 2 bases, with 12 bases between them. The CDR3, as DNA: TGTGCCAGCAGTTTAGGCAGGGGCGGCAACTATGGCTACACCTTC. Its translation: CASSLGRGGNYGYTF.

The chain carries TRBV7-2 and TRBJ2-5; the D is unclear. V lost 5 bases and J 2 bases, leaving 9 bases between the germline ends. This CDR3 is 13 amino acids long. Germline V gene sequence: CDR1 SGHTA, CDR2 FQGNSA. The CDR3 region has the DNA TGTGCCAGCAGCGCACTCCGACAAGAGACCCAGTACTTC. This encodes CASSALRQETQYF.

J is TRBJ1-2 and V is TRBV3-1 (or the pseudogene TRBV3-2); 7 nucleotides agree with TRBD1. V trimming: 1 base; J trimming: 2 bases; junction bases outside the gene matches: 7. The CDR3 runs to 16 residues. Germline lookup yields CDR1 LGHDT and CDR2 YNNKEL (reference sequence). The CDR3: CASSQASTGANYGYTF. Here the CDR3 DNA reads TGTGCCAGCAGCCAAGCTAGTACAGGGGCGAACTATGGCTACACCTTC.

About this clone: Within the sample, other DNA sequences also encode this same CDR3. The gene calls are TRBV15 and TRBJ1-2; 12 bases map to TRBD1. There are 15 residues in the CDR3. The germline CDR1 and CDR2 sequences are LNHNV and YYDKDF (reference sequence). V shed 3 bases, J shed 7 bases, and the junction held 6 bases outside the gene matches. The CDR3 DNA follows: TGTGCCACCAGCAGGGACCGGGACAGGGGGCTTGGCTACACCTTC. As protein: CATSRDRDRGLGYTF.

The CDR3 nucleotides are TGTGCCAGCAGCAAGGGGTATACTAATGAAAAACTGTTTTTT. This translates into CASSKGYTNEKLFF. This chain links TRBV6-5 with TRBJ1-4, with a weak D call TRBD1 (5 bases). This CDR3 contains 14 residues. V was clipped by 6 bases and J by 2 bases, with 10 bases between them. The germline V gene encodes CDR1 MNHEY and CDR2 SVGAGI.

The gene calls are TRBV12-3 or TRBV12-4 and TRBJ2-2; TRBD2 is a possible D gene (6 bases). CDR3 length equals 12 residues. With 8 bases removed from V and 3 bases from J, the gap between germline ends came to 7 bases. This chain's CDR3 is CASGTHTGELFF. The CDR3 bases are TGTGCCAGCGGGACTCACACCGGGGAGCTGTTTTTT.

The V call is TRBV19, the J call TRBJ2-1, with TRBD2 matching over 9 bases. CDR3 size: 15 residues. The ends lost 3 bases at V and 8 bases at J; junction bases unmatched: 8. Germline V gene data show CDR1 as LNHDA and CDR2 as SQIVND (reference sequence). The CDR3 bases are TGTGCCAGTAGTATTGTAGCGGGAGAGAGACATGAGCAGTTCTTC. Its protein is CASSIVAGERHEQFF.

This CDR3 is CASSTGTGGNQPQHF. DNA for the CDR3: TGTGCCAGTAGTACAGGGACAGGGGGTAATCAGCCCCAGCATTTT. The V gene is TRBV19, the J gene TRBJ1-5; 11 bases agree with TRBD1. CDR1 and CDR2 from the germline V gene are LNHDA and SQIVND (reference sequence). This CDR3 region has 15 residues. V lost 4 bases, J lost 4 bases, and 3 bases stayed unmatched.

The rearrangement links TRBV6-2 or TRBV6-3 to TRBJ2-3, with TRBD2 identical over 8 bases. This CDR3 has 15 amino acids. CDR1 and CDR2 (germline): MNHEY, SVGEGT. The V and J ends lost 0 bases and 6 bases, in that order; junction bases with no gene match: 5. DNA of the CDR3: TGTGCCAGCAGTTACTCGGGCGGGGGGACGGATACGCAGTATTTT. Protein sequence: CASSYSGGGTDTQYF.

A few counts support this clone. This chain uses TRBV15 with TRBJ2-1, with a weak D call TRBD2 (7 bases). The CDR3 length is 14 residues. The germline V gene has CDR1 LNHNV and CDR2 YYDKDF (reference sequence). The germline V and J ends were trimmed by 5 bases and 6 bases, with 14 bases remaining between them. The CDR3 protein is CATSVRGGGNEQFF. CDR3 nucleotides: TGTGCCACCAGCGTCAGAGGGGGGGGCAATGAGCAGTTCTTC.

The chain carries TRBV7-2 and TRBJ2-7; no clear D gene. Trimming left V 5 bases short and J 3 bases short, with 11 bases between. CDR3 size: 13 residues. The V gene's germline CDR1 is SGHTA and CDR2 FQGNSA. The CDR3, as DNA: TGTGCCAGCAGCCACACCCCCAGCTACGAGCAGTACGTC. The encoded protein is CASSHTPSYEQYV.

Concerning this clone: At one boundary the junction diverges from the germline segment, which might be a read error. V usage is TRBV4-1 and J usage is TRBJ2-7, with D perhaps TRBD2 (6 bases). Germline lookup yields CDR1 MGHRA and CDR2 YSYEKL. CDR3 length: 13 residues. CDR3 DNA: TGCGCCAGCAGCCCCCGGGAGTCCAATGAGCGGTTCTTC. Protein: CASSPRESNERFF.

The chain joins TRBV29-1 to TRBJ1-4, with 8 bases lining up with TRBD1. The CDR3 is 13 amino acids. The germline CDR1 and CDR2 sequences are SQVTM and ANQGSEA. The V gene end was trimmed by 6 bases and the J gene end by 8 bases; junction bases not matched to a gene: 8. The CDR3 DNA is TGCAGCGTACTCGGACAGGGAGGGGAAAAACTGTTTTTT. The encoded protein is CSVLGQGGEKLFF.

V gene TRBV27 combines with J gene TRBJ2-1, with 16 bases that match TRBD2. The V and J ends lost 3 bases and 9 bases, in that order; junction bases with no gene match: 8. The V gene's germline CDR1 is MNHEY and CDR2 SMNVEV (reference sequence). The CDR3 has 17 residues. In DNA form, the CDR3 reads TGTGCCAGCAGTTTCGGGGGACTAGCGGGAGGGCAAGGTGAGCAGTTCTTC. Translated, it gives CASSFGGLAGGQGEQFF.

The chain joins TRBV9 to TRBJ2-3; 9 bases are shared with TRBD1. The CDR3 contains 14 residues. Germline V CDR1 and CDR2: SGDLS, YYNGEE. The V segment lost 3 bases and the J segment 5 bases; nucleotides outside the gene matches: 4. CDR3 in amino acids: CASSAGQGGDTQYF. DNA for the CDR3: TGTGCCAGCAGCGCGGGACAGGGTGGAGATACGCAGTATTTT.

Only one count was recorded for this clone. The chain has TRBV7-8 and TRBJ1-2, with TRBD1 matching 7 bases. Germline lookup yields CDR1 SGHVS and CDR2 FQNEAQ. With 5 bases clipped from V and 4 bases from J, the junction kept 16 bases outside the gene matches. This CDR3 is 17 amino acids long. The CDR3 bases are TGTGCCAGCAGCAATTCTCCGAGGGGGCCGAGGGGCTATGGCTACACCTTC. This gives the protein CASSNSPRGPRGYGYTF.

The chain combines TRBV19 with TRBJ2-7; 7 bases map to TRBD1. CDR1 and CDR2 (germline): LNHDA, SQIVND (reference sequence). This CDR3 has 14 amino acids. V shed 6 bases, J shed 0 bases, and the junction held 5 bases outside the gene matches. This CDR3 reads CASSWGTDSYEQYF. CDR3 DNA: TGTGCCAGTAGCTGGGGGACAGACTCCTACGAGCAGTACTTC.

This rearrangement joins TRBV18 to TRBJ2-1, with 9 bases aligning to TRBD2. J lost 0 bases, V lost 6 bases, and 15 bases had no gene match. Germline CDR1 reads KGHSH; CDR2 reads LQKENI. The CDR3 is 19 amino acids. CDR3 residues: CASSDTTSGYFVSYNEQFF. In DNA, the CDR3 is TGTGCCAGCTCCGACACGACTAGCGGATACTTCGTCTCCTACAATGAGCAGTTCTTC.

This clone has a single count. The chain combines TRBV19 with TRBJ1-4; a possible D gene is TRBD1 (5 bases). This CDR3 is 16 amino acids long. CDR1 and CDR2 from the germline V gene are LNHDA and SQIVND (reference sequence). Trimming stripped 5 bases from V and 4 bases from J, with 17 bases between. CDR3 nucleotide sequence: TGTGCCAGTAGTCACCGTCCCCTCGGGGGTAATGAAAAACTGTTTTTT. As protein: CASSHRPLGGNEKLFF.

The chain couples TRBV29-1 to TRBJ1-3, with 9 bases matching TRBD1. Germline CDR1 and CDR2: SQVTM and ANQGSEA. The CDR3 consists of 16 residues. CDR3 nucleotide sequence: TGCAGGGGGGACAGGGACTGCGCCGTCCCTGGAAACACCATATATTTT. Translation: CRGDRDCAVPGNTIYF. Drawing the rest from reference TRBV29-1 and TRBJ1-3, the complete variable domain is SAVISQKPSRDICQRGTSLTIQCQVDSQVTMMFWYRQQPGQSLTLIATANQGSEATYESGFVIDKFPISRPNLTFSTLTVSNMSPEDSSIYLCRGDRDCAVPGNTIYFGEGSWLTVV.

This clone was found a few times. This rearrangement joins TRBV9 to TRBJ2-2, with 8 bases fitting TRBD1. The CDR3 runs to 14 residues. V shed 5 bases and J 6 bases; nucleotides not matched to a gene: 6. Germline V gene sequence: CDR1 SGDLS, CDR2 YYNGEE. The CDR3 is CASRTGGGPGELFF. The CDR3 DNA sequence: TGTGCCAGCAGAACAGGGGGTGGACCCGGGGAGCTGTTTTTT. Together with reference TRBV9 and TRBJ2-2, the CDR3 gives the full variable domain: DSGVTQTPKHLITATGQRVTLRCSPRSGDLSVYWYQQSLDQGLQFLIQYYNGEERAKGNILERFSAQQFPDLHSELNLSSLELGDSALYFCASRTGGGPGELFFGEGSRLTVL.

Here the CDR3 reads CASSLSGTPNTEAFF. CDR3 DNA: TGCGCCAGCAGCTTATCTGGGACACCCAACACTGAAGCTTTCTTT. The V call is TRBV5-1, the J call TRBJ1-1, with D possibly being TRBD1 (6 bases). The length of the CDR3 is 15 residues. The germline V gene has CDR1 SGHRS and CDR2 YFSETQ. V lost 2 bases and J 2 bases, leaving 13 bases between the germline ends. The full variable domain, its missing parts supplied by reference TRBV5-1 and TRBJ1-1, is KAGVTQTPRYLIKTRGQQVTLSCSPISGHRSVSWYQQTPGQGLQFLFEYFSETQRNKGNFPGRFSGRQFSNSRSEMNVSTLELGDSALYLCASSLSGTPNTEAFFGQGTRLTVV.